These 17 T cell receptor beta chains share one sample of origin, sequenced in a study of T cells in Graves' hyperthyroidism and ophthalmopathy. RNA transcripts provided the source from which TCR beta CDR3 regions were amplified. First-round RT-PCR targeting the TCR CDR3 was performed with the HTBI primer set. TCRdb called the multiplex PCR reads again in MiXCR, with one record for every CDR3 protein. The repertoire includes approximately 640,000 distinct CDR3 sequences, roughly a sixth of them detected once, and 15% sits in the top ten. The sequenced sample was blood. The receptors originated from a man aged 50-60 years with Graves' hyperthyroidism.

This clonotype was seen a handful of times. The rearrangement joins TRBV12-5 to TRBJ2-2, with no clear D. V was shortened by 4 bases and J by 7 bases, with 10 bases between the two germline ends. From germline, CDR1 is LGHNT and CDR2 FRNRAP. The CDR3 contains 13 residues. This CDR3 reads CASGSALGGELFF. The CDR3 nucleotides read TGTGCTAGTGGTTCCGCCTTGGGCGGGGAGCTGTTTTTT.

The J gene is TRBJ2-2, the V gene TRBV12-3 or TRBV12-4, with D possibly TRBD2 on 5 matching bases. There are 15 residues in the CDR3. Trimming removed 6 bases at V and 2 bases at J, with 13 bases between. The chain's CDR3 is CASSFLAPNTGELFF. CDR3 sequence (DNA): TGTGCCAGCAGCTTTCTAGCCCCCAACACCGGGGAGCTGTTTTTT.

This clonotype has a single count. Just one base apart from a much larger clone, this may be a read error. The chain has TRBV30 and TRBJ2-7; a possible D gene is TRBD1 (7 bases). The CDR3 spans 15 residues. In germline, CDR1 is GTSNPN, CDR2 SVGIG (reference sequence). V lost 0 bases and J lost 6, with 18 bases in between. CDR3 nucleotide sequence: TGTGCCTGGAGTGTACAGGCAGGGGGACTCTGCGAGCAGTACTTC. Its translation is CAWSVQAGGLCEQYF.

This chain's CDR3 is CASSPFSPPGTLFF. CDR3 sequence (DNA): TGTGCCAGCAGTCCCTTTTCGCCACCCGGGACACTGTTTTTT. This sequence joins TRBV27 and TRBJ2-2, with D tentatively TRBD1 (6 bases). The CDR3 has 14 residues. Trimming took off 5 bases at V and 14 bases at J, with 21 bases between the two ends. Germline CDR1 and CDR2: MNHEY and SMNVEV (reference sequence).

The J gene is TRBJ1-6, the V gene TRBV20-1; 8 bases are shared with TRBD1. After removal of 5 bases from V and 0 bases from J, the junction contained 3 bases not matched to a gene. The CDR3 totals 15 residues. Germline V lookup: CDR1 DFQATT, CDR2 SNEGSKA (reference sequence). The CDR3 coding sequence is TGCAGTGCTCGGGACAGGAGCTCCTATAATTCACCCCTCCACTTT. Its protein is CSARDRSSYNSPLHF.

CDR3 protein: CSVSWRTNEKLFF. The CDR3 DNA reads as TGCAGCGTTTCGTGGAGAACTAATGAAAAACTGTTTTTT. V usage is TRBV29-1 and J usage is TRBJ1-4, with no clear D. Germline V gives CDR1 SQVTM, CDR2 ANQGSEA. V was pared by 5 bases and J by 1 base, with 8 bases between. CDR3 size: 13 residues.

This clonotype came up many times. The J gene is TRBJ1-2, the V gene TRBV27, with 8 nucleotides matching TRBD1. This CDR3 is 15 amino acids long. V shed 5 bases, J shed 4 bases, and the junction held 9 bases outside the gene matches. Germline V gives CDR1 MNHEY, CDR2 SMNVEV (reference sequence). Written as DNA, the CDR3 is TGTGCCAGCAGTCGACAGGGGACAGCCTTCTATGGCTACACCTTC. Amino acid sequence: CASSRQGTAFYGYTF.

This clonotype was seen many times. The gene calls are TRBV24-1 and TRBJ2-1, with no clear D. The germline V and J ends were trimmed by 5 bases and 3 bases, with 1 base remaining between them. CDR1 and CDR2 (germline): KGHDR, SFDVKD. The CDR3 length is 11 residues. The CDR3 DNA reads TGTGCCACCAGTGTCTACAATGAGCAGTTCTTC. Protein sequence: CATSVYNEQFF.

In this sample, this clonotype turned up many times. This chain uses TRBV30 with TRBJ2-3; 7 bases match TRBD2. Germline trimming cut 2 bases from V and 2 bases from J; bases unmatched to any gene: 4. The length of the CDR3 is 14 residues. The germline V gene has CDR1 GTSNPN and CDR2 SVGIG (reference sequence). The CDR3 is CAWSSSGSTDTQYF. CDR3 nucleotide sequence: TGTGCCTGGAGTTCTAGCGGCTCCACAGATACGCAGTATTTT.

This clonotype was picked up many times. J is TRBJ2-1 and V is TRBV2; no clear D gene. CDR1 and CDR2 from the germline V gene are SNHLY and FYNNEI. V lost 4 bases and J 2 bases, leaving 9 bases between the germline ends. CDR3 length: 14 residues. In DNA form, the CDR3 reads TGTGCCAGCAGTGCTGGGATCACCTACAATGAGCAGTTCTTC. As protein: CASSAGITYNEQFF.

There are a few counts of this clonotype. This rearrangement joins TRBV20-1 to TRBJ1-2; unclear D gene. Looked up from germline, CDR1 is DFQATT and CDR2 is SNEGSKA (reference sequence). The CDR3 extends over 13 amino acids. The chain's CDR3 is CSPVAYSGYGYTF. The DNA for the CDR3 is TGCAGCCCTGTGGCTTACTCAGGCTATGGCTACACCTTC.

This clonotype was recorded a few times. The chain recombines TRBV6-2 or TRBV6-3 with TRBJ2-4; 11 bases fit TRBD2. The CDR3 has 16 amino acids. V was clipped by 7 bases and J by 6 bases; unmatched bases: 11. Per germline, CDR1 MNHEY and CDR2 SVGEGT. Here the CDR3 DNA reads TGTGCCAGCAAAGGACTAGCGGGTTCCCTGAGAAACATTCAGTACTTC. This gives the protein CASKGLAGSLRNIQYF.

The CDR3 spells CRIPTVMAYGYTF. The DNA of the CDR3 is TGCAGGATACCGACTGTGATGGCCTATGGCTACACCTTC. This chain uses TRBV20-1 with TRBJ1-2; no reliable D call. The germline V gene encodes CDR1 DFQATT and CDR2 SNEGSKA (reference sequence). The CDR3 extends over 13 amino acids.

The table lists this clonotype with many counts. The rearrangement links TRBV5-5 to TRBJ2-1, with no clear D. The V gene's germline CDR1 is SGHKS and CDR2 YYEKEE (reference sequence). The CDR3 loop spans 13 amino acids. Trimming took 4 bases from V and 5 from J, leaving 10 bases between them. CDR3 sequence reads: CASSIDVNNEQFF. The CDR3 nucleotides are TGTGCCAGCAGCATCGACGTTAACAATGAGCAGTTCTTC.

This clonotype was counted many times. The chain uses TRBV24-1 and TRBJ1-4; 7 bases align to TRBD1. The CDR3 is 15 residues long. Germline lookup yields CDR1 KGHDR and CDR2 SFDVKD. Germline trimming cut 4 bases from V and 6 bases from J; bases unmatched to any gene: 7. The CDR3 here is CATSDAGTADEKLFF. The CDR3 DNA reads TGTGCCACCAGTGACGCCGGGACAGCAGATGAAAAACTGTTTTTT.

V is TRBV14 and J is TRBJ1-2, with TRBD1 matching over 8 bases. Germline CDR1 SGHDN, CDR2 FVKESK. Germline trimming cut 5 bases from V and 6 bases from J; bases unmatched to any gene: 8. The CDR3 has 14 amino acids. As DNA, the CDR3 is TGTGCCAGCAGCACTCTCTCAGGGGGCAATGGCTACACCTTC. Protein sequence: CASSTLSGGNGYTF. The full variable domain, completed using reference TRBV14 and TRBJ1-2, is EAGVTQFPSHSVIEKGQTVTLRCDPISGHDNLYWYRRVMGKEIKFLLHFVKESKQDESGMPNNRFLAERTGGTYSTLKVQPAELEDSGVYFCASSTLSGGNGYTFGSGTRLTVV.

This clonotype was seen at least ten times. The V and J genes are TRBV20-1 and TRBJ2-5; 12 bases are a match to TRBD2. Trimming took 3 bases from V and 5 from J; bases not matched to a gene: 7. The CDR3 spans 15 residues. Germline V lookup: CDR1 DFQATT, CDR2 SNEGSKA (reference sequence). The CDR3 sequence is CSASLRTSGTETQYF. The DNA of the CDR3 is TGCAGTGCTAGTCTCCGGACTAGCGGGACGGAGACCCAGTACTTC.